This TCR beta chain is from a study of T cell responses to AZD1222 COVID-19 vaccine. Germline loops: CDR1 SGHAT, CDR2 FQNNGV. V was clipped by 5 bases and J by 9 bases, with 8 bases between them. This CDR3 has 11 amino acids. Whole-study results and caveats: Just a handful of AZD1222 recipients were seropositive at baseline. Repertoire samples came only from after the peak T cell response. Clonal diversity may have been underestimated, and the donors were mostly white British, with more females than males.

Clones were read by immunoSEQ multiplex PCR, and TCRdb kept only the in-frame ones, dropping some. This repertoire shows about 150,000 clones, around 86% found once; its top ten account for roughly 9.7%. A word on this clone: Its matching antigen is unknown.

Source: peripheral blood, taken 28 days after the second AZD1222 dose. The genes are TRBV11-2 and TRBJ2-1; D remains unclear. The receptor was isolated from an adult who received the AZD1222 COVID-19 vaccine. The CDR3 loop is CASSTKGEQFF. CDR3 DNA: TGTGCCAGCAGCACAAAAGGTGAGCAGTTCTTC.